A selection of T cell receptor beta chains follows, all from one sample in a study of beta chain features in type 1 diabetes. TCRdb's copy holds only in-frame clones and misses some; the assay was immunoSEQ multiplex PCR. The sample lists a few hundred thousand clones; over 12% were seen once. Sequencing used naive CD4+ T cells from blood. The receptors originated from a man younger than 30 with type 1 diabetes. The conserved cysteine and the conserved F or W are not part of the CDR3 here.

V gene: TRBV29-1
J gene: TRBJ1-2
CDR3 protein: SVDKTYRELSYGYT

V gene: TRBV4-2
J gene: TRBJ2-1
CDR3 protein: ASSRGLAGGPPEQF

V gene: TRBV9
J gene: TRBJ1-3
CDR3 protein: ASSGSGVPGNTIY

V gene: TRBV29-1
J gene: TRBJ2-1
CDR3 protein: SVTPSSYNEQF

V gene: TRBV7-2
J gene: TRBJ2-7
CDR3 protein: ASSLGILRTEYEQY

V gene: TRBV28
J gene: TRBJ1-1
CDR3 protein: ASSLRSGTGPRYEAF

V gene: TRBV5-1
J gene: TRBJ2-1
CDR3 protein: ASSLFPSSGTLTNEQF

V gene: TRBV28
J gene: TRBJ2-5
CDR3 protein: ASSFLRGQETQY

V gene: TRBV7-9
J gene: TRBJ2-7
CDR3 protein: ASSSEGQGMHEQY

V gene: TRBV7-9
J gene: TRBJ2-7
CDR3 protein: ASSLEGTGDEQY

V gene: TRBV7-9
J gene: TRBJ1-1
CDR3 protein: ASSTGTGSTEAF

V gene: TRBV5-1
J gene: TRBJ1-2
CDR3 protein: ASSLEQGSFGYT

V gene: TRBV30
J gene: TRBJ2-7
CDR3 protein: ACRLAGSYEQY

V gene: TRBV7-9
J gene: TRBJ2-7
CDR3 protein: ASSLERRAGWEQY

V gene: TRBV4-1
J gene: TRBJ2-7
CDR3 protein: ASSQRAGDHEQY

V gene: TRBV6-5
J gene: TRBJ1-3
CDR3 protein: ASSHRQYSGNTIY

V gene: TRBV7-8
J gene: TRBJ2-1
CDR3 protein: ASSPTGEQQF

V gene: TRBV28
J gene: TRBJ2-5
CDR3 protein: ASSSPLQGIAQETQY

V gene: TRBV29-1
J gene: TRBJ1-1
CDR3 protein: SVGGTLGGTEAF

V gene: TRBV5-4
J gene: TRBJ2-5
CDR3 protein: AGGQGSRETQY

V gene: TRBV7-2
J gene: TRBJ2-3
CDR3 protein: ASSPGWADTQY

V gene: TRBV7-2
J gene: TRBJ2-1
CDR3 protein: ASSPRLMISSYNEQF

V gene: TRBV9
J gene: TRBJ2-1
CDR3 protein: ASSATDSRVEQF

V gene: TRBV9
J gene: TRBJ2-1
CDR3 protein: ASSVQGVRGYNEQF

V gene: TRBV7-2
J gene: TRBJ1-6
CDR3 protein: ASSSGTGGRGNSPLH

V gene: TRBV6-1
J gene: TRBJ1-2
CDR3 protein: ASRDYSYGYT

V gene: TRBV9
J gene: TRBJ1-4
CDR3 protein: ASSLGLAGEKLF

V gene: TRBV30
J gene: TRBJ2-3
CDR3 protein: AWSSSGWNTQY

V gene: TRBV9
J gene: TRBJ2-7
CDR3 protein: ASEPRGFEQY

V gene: TRBV5-1
J gene: TRBJ1-2
CDR3 protein: ASSQTPGGYYGYT

V gene: TRBV30
J gene: TRBJ2-3
CDR3 protein: AWRPRGPDTQY

V gene: TRBV15
J gene: TRBJ1-1
CDR3 protein: ATSREKRDSWVTEAF

V gene: TRBV5-1
J gene: TRBJ2-2
CDR3 protein: ASSFARDSTHTGELF

V gene: TRBV18
J gene: TRBJ2-5
CDR3 protein: ASSPNSGTGEETQY

V gene: TRBV7-4
J gene: TRBJ2-3
CDR3 protein: ASSLGGGQITDTQY

V gene: TRBV28
J gene: TRBJ1-1
CDR3 protein: ASSSTSPNTEAF

V gene: TRBV6-6
J gene: TRBJ1-2
CDR3 protein: ASSYSSAGGGYT

V gene: TRBV29-1
J gene: TRBJ1-1
CDR3 protein: SVLRHLTQNTEAF

V gene: TRBV6-1
J gene: TRBJ1-1
CDR3 protein: ASSVRDSTSEAF

V gene: TRBV7-2
J gene: TRBJ2-7
CDR3 protein: ASSPSGYEQY

V gene: TRBV9
J gene: TRBJ2-3
CDR3 protein: ASSPGLSGGTTDTQY

V gene: TRBV7-2
J gene: TRBJ2-1
CDR3 protein: ASSSSGGSYNEQF

V gene: TRBV11-2
J gene: TRBJ2-7
CDR3 protein: ASSLARHGTYEQY

V gene: TRBV7-2
J gene: TRBJ2-7
CDR3 protein: ASSLRGTGNYEQY

V gene: TRBV29-1
J gene: TRBJ2-7
CDR3 protein: SVARRGPPYEQY

V gene: TRBV28
J gene: TRBJ1-5
CDR3 protein: ASSIIGPRVQPQH

V gene: TRBV5-1
J gene: TRBJ2-7
CDR3 protein: ASSLTGNEQY

V gene: TRBV25-1
J gene: TRBJ2-5
CDR3 protein: ASSEEAGGEWETQY

V gene: TRBV7-2
J gene: TRBJ2-2
CDR3 protein: ASSVFSGNTGELF

V gene: TRBV6-5
J gene: TRBJ2-7
CDR3 protein: ASSSFGTGTYEQY

V gene: TRBV11-2
J gene: TRBJ1-2
CDR3 protein: ASSLVRGRGNYGYT

V gene: TRBV5-1
J gene: TRBJ2-3
CDR3 protein: ASSSLDTQY